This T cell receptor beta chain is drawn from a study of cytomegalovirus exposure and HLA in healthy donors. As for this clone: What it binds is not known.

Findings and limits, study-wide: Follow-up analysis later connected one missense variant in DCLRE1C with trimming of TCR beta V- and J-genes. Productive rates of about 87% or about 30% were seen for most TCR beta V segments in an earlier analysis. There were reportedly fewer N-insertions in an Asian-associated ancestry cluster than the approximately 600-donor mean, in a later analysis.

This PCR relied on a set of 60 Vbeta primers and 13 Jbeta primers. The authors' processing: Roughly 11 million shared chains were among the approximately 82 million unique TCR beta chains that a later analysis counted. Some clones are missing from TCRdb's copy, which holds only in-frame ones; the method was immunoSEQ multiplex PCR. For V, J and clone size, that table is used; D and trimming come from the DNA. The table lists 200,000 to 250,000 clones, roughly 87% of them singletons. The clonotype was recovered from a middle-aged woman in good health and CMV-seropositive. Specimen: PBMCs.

The CDR3 DNA sequence: TGCGCCAGCAGTGAGGTTGGGTGGCAGGGTTTTTGCGAGCAGTACTTC. Protein product: CASSEVGWQGFCEQYF. The V and J genes are TRBV10-1 and TRBJ2-5; D is possibly TRBD1 (5 bases). The J call is in doubt because the DNA end fits TRBJ2-7 better. Germline V gene data show CDR1 as WNHNN and CDR2 as SYGVQD (reference sequence). This CDR3 contains 16 residues.